One T cell receptor beta chain is described in this entry. Its antigen has not been determined. The final CDR3 position lacks the conserved phenylalanine or tryptophan, pointing to a likely read error. Using a constant-region primer and ProtoScript II reverse transcriptase, TCRbeta-specific cDNA was reverse-transcribed from around 500 ng total RNA. TCRbeta libraries were built with three nested multiplex PCR rounds, a slightly modified ARM-PCR procedure. Each of the first two PCR rounds ran for 9 to 10 cycles using multiplex TRBV1-TRBV30 forward primers together with a Cbeta reverse primer. Sample barcodes and Illumina adapters were added in a final 25-cycle PCR using Deep VentR polymerase. Before sequencing, amplicons between 200 and 500 bp were purified from gel using a QIAquick gel extraction kit. TCRbeta amplicons were sequenced on an Illumina HiSeq 2500 with 250-bp paired-end reads. The original pipeline was this. Quality trimming of reads was performed with Trimmomatic v0.33, and paired reads were merged with FLASH v1.2.11 so that full CDR3 sequences could be recovered. V, D and J germline segments were assigned to the rearranged TCRbeta sequences using MiGEC v1.2.1b. Clonotype statistics and Shannon-Wiener diversity indices were computed with VDJtools v1.0.0. To cut down on sampling bias, every analysis after diversity analysis relied on just the 250 most abundant clonotypes from each sample. TCRdb handled the public reads itself, with Q25 trimming in fastp and clone calling in MiXCR, and kept productive beta chains. Every distinct CDR3 protein forms one entry, paired with its most common genes and DNA. The V and J calls and clone size come from TCRdb's table, not from the authors' own analysis. The sample includes some 180,000 distinct CDR3 sequences, with around four fifths observed a single time. The top ten clones comprise 15% to 20% of the sample.

CDR1 and CDR2 were assigned from the germline V gene as MNHEY and SVGAGI. Ends included, the CDR3 has 16 residues. CDR3 DNA is the only sequence kept; it has 48 bases, read in frame from the first base. Total RNA and DNA were co-extracted without cell sorting from approximately 22-30 mg of bulk tissue using the AllPrep DNA/RNA mini kit. Between November 2015 and early 2016, roughly five patients in China with histopathologically diagnosed primary liver carcinoma had their tumors surgically resected. Chronic HBV infection was present in the patients, and the patients were treatment-naive at sampling. Five spatially separated regions were sampled from each tumor: the superior, inferior, left-lateral and right-lateral poles, plus the tumor centre. Histological examination found more than 75% viable tumor cells in every tumor sample. Each fresh piece of tumor and adjacent tissue was cut in two, with one half stored in RNAlater at -80 degrees C and the other half sent for histology.

This sample was included in a study of tumor-infiltrating lymphocytes in primary liver carcinoma (dated by TCRdb to about 2017). As for the study more broadly: The five patients, three men and two women aged 30 to 69 years, had hepatocellular carcinoma (four) or combined HCC and intrahepatic cholangiocarcinoma (one). Agilent mRNA microarray profiling was performed on the roughly 25 tumor region samples to relate TCRbeta repertoire diversity to the local molecular phenotype. The five patients had tumors staged T1-T3 N0M0, with maximum diameters ranging from about 4.2 to 10 cm. TCRbeta repertoire sequencing, expression microarrays and whole-exome sequencing were combined in the study across five regions of each liver tumor, with adjacent normal tissue and blood also included. Roughly 3.5 to 7.5 million productive TCRbeta reads were obtained per sample, and no significant difference in read depth was found between tissue types. A total of roughly 35 specimens from 5 patients, comprising some 25 tumor regions, 5 adjacent noncancerous liver tissues and 5 peripheral blood samples, were covered by TCRbeta repertoire sequencing. Technical replicate repertoires showed high reproducibility, with mean shared-clone rates about 0.86 and correlation coefficients above 0.98. Beyond this particular receptor, the publication reports: Since the samples were bulk and unsorted, there was no way to compare CD4+ and CD8+ T cell repertoires. The top 250 clones made up a significantly larger repertoire fraction in tumors than in blood (p = 0.039). Repertoire overlap was found to be higher between tumor regions (mean around 35%) than between tumor-adjacent (about 17%) or tumor-blood (around 15%) pairs, consistent with antigen-driven expansion. Because only the TCR beta chain was sequenced and unpaired alpha chains were not captured, true repertoire diversity is likely underestimated. Only about 7.5-25% of top clones were present in all five regions of a tumor, suggesting spatial heterogeneity of tumor-infiltrating T cells. With just four or five patients in the study, the authors point out that the findings should be validated in a larger study.

Sequencing was carried out using tumor tissue from primary liver carcinoma. The chain is assembled from TRBV6-5 and TRBJ2-2, and TRBD2 matches 13 of the central bases. The receptor's source is a man in his forties with primary liver carcinoma and hepatitis B virus infection. The CDR3 protein sequence reads: CVSSYLTSGRPGELFY. The sequenced DNA is TGTGTCAGCAGTTACCTGACTAGCGGGAGGCCCGGGGAGCTGTTTTAT.